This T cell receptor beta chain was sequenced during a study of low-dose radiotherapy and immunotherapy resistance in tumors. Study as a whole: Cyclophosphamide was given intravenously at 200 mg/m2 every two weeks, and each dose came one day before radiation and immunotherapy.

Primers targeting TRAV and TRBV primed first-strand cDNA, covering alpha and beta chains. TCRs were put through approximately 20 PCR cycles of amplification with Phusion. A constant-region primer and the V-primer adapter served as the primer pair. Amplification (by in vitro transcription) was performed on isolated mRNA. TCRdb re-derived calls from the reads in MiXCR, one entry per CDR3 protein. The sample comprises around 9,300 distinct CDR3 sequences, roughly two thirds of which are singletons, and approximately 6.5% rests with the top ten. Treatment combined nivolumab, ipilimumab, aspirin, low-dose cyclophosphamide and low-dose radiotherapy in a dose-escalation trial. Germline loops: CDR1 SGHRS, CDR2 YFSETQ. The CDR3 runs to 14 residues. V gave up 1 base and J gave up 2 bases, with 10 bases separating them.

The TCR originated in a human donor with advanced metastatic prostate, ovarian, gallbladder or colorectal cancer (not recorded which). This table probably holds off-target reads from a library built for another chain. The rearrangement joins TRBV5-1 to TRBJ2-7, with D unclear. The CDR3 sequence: CASSLNILAYEQYF. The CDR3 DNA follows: TGCGCCAGCAGCTTGAATATTCTCGCCTACGAGCAGTACTTC.